Listed here are 3 T cell receptor beta chains from one sample, sequenced in a study of blood T cell repertoires in COVID-19. The method was immunoSEQ multiplex PCR; TCRdb's version includes in-frame clones alone and lacks a portion of them. This repertoire shows some 390,000 clones, approximately 87% found once; its top ten account for 2.3%. The sample taken for sequencing was peripheral blood. These receptors all stem from an older woman with COVID-19, enrolled during active disease.

This chain joins TRBV27 and TRBJ1-2; D is unclear. V dropped 6 bases and J dropped 2 bases, with 7 bases sitting between them. Germline V gene sequence: CDR1 MNHEY, CDR2 SMNVEV (reference sequence). This CDR3 has 12 amino acids. CDR3 amino acids: CASSKENYGYTF. The DNA of the CDR3 is TGTGCCAGCAGCAAGGAGAACTATGGCTACACCTTC.

V is TRBV3-1 (or the pseudogene TRBV3-2) and J is TRBJ2-2, with 13 bases identical to TRBD2. CDR1 and CDR2 (germline): LGHDT, YNNKEL (reference sequence). The V gene end was trimmed by 4 bases and the J gene end by 5 bases; junction bases not matched to a gene: 1. The CDR3 length is 15 residues. CDR3 amino acids: CASSRTSGGTGELFF. CDR3 sequence (DNA): TGTGCCAGCAGCCGGACTAGCGGGGGAACCGGGGAGCTGTTTTTT.

V gene TRBV21-1 combines with J gene TRBJ2-7; TRBD2, the D gene given by the table, was not confirmed from the DNA. TRBV21-1 counts as a pseudogene. The CDR3 sequence is 16 residues long. DNA of the CDR3: TGTGCCAGCAGCAAAGGCCGGACTTCCTACTCCTACGAGCAGTACTTC. It translates to CASSKGRTSYSYEQYF.